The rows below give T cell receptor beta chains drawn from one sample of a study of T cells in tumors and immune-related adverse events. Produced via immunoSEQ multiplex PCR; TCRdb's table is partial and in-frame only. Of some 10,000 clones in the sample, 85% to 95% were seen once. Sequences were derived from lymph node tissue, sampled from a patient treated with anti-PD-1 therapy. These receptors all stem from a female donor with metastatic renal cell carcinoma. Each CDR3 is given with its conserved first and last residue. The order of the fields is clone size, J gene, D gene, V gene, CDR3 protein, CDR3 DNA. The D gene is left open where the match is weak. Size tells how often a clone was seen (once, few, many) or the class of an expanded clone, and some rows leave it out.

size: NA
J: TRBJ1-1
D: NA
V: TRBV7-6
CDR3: CASSLMANTEAFF
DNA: TGTGCCAGCAGCTTAATGGCGAACACTGAAGCTTTCTTT

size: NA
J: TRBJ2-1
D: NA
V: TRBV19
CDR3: CASSRNGRRSYNEQFF
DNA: TGTGCCAGTAGTAGAAATGGACGTAGGTCCTACAATGAGCAGTTCTTC

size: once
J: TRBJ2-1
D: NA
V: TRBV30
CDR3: CAWSVQVETEQFF
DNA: TGTGCCTGGAGTGTACAGGTAGAGACTGAGCAGTTCTTC

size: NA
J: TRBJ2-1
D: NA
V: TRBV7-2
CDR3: CASSFSATSYNEQFF
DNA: TGTGCCAGCAGCTTTAGCGCTACTTCCTACAATGAGCAGTTCTTC

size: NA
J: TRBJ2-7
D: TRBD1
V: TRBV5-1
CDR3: CASSLEGQGMHEQYF
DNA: TGCGCCAGCAGCTTGGAGGGACAGGGGATGCACGAGCAGTACTTC

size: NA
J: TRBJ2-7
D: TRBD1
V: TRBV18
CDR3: CASSSDRFIYEQYF
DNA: TGTGCCAGCTCATCGGACAGGTTTATTTACGAGCAGTACTTC

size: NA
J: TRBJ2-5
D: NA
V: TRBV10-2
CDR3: CASSTLLGSQETQYF
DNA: TGCGCCAGCAGTACCCTTCTGGGCTCCCAAGAGACCCAGTACTTC

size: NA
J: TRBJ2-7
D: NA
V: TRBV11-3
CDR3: CASSEGPHEQYF
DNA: TGTGCCAGCAGCGAGGGACCCCACGAGCAGTACTTC

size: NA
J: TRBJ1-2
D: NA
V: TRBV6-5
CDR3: CASSYGGQGYTF
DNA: TGTGCCAGCAGTTACGGGGGTCAGGGCTACACCTTC

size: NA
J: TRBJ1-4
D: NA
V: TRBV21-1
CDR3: CASRWGRRKEKLFF
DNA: TGTGCCAGCAGATGGGGGCGGAGGAAAGAAAAACTGTTTTTT

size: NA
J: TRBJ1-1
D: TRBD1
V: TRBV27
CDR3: CASRTYRGSNTEAFF
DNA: TGTGCCAGCAGAACTTACAGGGGATCGAACACTGAAGCTTTCTTT

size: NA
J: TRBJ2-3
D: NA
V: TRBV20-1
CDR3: CSATVTDTQYF
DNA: TGCAGTGCCACAGTCACAGATACGCAGTATTTT

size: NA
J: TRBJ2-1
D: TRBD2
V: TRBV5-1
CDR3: CASSLVAGGPNEQFF
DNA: TGCGCCAGCAGCTTGGTAGCGGGAGGACCCAATGAGCAGTTCTTC

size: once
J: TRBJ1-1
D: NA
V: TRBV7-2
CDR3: CASSPPGATEAFF
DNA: TGTGCCAGCAGCCCCCCAGGGGCCACTGAAGCTTTCTTT

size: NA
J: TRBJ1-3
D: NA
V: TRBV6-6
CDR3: CASSYGGNTIYF
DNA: TGTGCCAGCAGTTACGGGGGAAACACCATATATTTT

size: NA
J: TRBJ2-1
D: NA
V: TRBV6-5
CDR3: CASSYSGYNEQFF
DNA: TGTGCCAGCAGTTACTCAGGGTACAATGAGCAGTTCTTC

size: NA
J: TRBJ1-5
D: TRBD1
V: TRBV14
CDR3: CASSRTGEQPQHF
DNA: TGTGCCAGCAGCCGGACAGGGGAACAGCCCCAGCATTTT

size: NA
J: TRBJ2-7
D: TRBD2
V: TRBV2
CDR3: CASSVPAGGDYEQYF
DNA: TGTGCCAGCAGTGTACCAGCGGGAGGAGACTACGAGCAGTACTTC

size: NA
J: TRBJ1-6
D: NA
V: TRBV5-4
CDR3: CASSSRGHNSPLHF
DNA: TGTGCCAGCAGCTCGAGGGGCCATAATTCACCCCTCCACTTT

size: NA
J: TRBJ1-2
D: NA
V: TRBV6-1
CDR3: CASMFGTGMGGYTF
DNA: TGTGCCAGCATGTTCGGGACCGGGATGGGGGGCTACACCTTC

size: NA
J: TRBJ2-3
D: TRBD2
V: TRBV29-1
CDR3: CSVVPGLDPDTQYF
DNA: TGCAGCGTTGTCCCAGGACTAGATCCAGATACGCAGTATTTT

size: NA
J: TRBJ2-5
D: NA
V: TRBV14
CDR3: CSRGGVRETQYF
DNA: TGTTCCAGGGGAGGGGTTCGAGAGACCCAGTACTTC

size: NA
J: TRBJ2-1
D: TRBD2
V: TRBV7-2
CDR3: CASSPLPGTSGRGDEQFF
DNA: TGTGCCAGCAGCCCCTTACCCGGGACTAGCGGGAGAGGCGATGAGCAGTTCTTC

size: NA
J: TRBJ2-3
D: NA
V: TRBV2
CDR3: CASSPRGAEDTQYF
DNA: TGTGCCAGCAGCCCTAGGGGGGCGGAAGATACGCAGTATTTT

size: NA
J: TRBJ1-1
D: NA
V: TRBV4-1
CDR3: CASSLGQFQLNTEAFF
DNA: TGCGCCAGCAGTTTAGGACAGTTTCAGCTGAACACTGAAGCTTTCTTT

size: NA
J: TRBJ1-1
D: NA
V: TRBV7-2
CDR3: CASSFTGGGGTEAFF
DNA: TGTGCCAGCAGCTTTACGGGGGGCGGTGGCACTGAAGCTTTCTTT

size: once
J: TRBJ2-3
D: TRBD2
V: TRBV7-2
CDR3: CASSLVTSGRGPDTQYF
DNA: TGTGCCAGCAGCTTAGTAACTAGCGGGAGGGGCCCAGATACGCAGTATTTT

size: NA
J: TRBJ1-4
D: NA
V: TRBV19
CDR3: CASSILRGLNEKLFF
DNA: TGTGCCAGTAGTATTTTAAGAGGGTTAAATGAAAAACTGTTTTTT

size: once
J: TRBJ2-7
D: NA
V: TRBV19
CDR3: CASSHGLGNYEQYF
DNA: TGTGCCAGTAGTCACGGACTGGGCAACTACGAGCAGTACTTC

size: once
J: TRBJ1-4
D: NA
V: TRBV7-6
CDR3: CASSLTGRDNEKLFF
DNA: TGTGCCAGCAGCTTAACGGGGAGAGATAATGAAAAACTGTTTTTT

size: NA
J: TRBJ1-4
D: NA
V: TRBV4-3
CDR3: CASSQDLGEKLFF
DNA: TGCGCCAGCAGCCAAGATCTGGGAGAAAAACTGTTTTTT

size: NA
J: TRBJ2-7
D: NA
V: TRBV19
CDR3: CASSILREGSYEQYF
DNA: TGTGCCAGTAGTATTCTCCGGGAAGGGTCCTACGAGCAGTACTTC

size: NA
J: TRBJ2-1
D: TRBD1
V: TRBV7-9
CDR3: CASSLGQGKHEQFF
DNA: TGTGCCAGCAGTCTCGGACAGGGTAAACATGAGCAGTTCTTC